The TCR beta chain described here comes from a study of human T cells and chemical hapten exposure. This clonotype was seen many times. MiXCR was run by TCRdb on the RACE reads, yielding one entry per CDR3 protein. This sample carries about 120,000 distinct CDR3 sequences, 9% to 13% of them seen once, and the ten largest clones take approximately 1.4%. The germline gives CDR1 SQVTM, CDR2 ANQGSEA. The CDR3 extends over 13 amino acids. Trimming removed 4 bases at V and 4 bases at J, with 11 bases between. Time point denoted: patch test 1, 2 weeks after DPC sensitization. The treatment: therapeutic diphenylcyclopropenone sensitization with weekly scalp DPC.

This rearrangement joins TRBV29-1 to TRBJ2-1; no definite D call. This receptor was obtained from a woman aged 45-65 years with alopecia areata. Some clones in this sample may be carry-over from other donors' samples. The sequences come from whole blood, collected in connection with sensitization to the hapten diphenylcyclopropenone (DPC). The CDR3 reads CSVGATIYNEQFF. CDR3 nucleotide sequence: TGCAGCGTTGGGGCTACAATTTACAATGAGCAGTTCTTC.